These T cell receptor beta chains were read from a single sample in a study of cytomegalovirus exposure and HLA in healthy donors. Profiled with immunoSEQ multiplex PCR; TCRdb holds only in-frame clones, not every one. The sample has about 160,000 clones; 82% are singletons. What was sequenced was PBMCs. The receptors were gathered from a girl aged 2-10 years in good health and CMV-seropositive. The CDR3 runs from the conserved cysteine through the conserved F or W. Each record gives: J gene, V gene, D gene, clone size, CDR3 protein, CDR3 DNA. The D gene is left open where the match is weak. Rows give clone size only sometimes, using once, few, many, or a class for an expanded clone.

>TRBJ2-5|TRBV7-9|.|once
CSSSPGGVTQETQYF
TGTTCCAGCAGCCCTGGAGGAGTTACCCAAGAGACCCAGTACTTC
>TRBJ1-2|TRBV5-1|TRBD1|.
CASSLGTGGNYGYTF
TGCGCCAGCAGCTTGGGGACAGGGGGTAACTATGGCTACACCTTC
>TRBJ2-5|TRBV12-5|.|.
CASGLVPEVGLVCWTQYF
TGTGCTAGTGGTTTGGTACCCGAGGTGGGACTGGTATGTTGGACCCAGTACTTC
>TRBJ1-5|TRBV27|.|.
CASSLGSNQPQHF
TGTGCCAGCAGTTTGGGCAGCAATCAGCCCCAGCATTTT
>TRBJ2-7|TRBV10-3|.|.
CAISEVRAASYEQYF
TGTGCCATCAGTGAGGTGAGGGCGGCGTCCTACGAGCAGTACTTC
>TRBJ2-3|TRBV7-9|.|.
CASSLLRGDTQYF
TGTGCCAGCAGCTTACTCCGGGGAGATACGCAGTATTTT
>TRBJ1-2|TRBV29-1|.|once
CSVAFGRGKVDGYTF
TGCAGCGTTGCTTTTGGCAGGGGAAAAGTAGATGGCTACACCTTC
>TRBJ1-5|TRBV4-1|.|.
CASSQDPRGSSNQPQHF
TGCGCCAGCAGCCAAGATCCCCGGGGGAGTAGCAATCAGCCCCAGCATTTT
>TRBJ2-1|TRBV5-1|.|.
CASSLGGPNEQFF
TGCGCCAGCAGCTTGGGCGGGCCAAATGAGCAGTTCTTC
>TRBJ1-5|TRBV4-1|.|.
CASGGRLNQPQHF
TGCGCCAGTGGTGGCAGACTCAATCAGCCCCAGCATTTT
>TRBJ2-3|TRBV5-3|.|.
CARSPRLTPPSTDTQYF
TGTGCCAGAAGCCCTAGACTCACCCCTCCTAGCACAGATACGCAGTATTTT
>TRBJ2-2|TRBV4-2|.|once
CASSQDRGNLAAGELFF
TGTGCCAGCAGCCAAGATAGGGGGAATCTAGCGGCCGGGGAGCTGTTTTTT
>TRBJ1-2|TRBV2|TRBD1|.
CAARDRGQDVYGYTF
TGTGCCGCCCGGGACAGGGGGCAAGATGTCTATGGCTACACCTTC
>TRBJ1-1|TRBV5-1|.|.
CASSLLRDMNTEAFF
TGCGCCAGCAGCTTACTCCGGGATATGAACACTGAAGCTTTCTTT
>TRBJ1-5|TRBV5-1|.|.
CASSFSGNSNQPQHF
TGCGCCAGCAGCTTTTCAGGGAATAGCAATCAGCCCCAGCATTTT
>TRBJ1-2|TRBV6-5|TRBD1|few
CASTSIVRTGSGYTF
TGTGCCAGCACTTCCATAGTAAGGACAGGGAGTGGCTACACCTTC
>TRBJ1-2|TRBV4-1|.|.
CASSQDHGLFYSYTF
TGCGCCAGCAGCCAAGATCACGGGTTATTCTATAGCTACACCTTC
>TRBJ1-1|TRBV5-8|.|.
CASSLGGIPSLVMNTEAFF
TGTGCCAGCAGCTTGGGCGGTATCCCTTCACTTGTGATGAACACTGAAGCTTTCTTT
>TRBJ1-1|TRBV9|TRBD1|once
CASSAHRGGTEAFF
TGTGCCAGCAGCGCTCACAGGGGTGGAACTGAAGCTTTCTTT
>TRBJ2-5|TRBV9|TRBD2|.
CASSVDGLAQETQYF
TGTGCCAGCAGCGTAGACGGACTAGCGCAAGAGACCCAGTACTTC
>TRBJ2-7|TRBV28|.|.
CASSSGPYEQYF
TGTGCCAGCAGTTCAGGCCCCTACGAGCAGTACTTC
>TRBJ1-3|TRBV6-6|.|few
CASSYSGSRNTIYF
TGTGCCAGCAGTTACTCGGGCAGCAGAAACACCATATATTTT
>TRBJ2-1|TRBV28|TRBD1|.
CATSYRGLNEQFF
TGTGCCACCTCATACAGGGGGCTCAATGAGCAGTTCTTC
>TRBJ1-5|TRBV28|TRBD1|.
CASSSTRDRENQPQHF
TGTGCCAGCAGTTCAACTAGGGACAGGGAAAATCAGCCCCAGCATTTT
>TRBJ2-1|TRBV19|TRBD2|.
CATSLPPGLAGVGNEQFF
TGTGCCACTTCACTACCGCCGGGACTAGCGGGAGTGGGAAATGAGCAGTTCTTC
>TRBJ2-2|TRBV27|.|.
CASSFFAGASGELFF
TGTGCCAGCAGTTTTTTTGCGGGGGCCTCCGGGGAGCTGTTTTTT